The 29 T cell receptor beta chains reported below all come from one sample, sequenced in a study of T cell responses to AZD1222 COVID-19 vaccine. Clones were sequenced by immunoSEQ multiplex PCR, and TCRdb holds only the in-frame ones, with some missing. The table lists about 83,000 clones, 86% of them singletons. The sample here was peripheral blood, taken on day 0 of AZD1222 vaccination. These receptors all come from an adult in good health.

The chain employs TRBV21-1 and TRBJ1-1; the table assigns TRBD1, which was not confirmed against the DNA. TRBV21-1 is a recognized pseudogene. This CDR3 contains 16 residues. Here the CDR3 reads CASSKSTGDLNTEAFF. The DNA of the CDR3 is TGTGCCAGCAGCAAGTCAACAGGGGATTTGAACACTGAAGCTTTCTTT.

The chain employs TRBV7-9 and TRBJ2-7; possibly TRBD2 for D (6 bases). The CDR3 totals 13 residues. CDR1 and CDR2 (germline): SEHNR, FQNEAQ (reference sequence). Trimming cost V 3 bases and J 3 bases, with 9 bases left between them. In DNA, the CDR3 is TGTGCCAGCAGCTTGGAGGGGCTCTACGAGCAGTACTTC. Its protein is CASSLEGLYEQYF. Full variable domain (rest looked up from reference TRBV7-9 and TRBJ2-7): DTGVSQNPRHKITKRGQNVTFRCDPISEHNRLYWYRQTLGQGPEFLTYFQNEAQLEKSRLLSDRFSAERPKGSFSTLEIQRTEQGDSAMYLCASSLEGLYEQYFGPGTRLTVT.

The V call is TRBV1, the J call TRBJ1-5; the D call in the table, TRBD1, was not verified against the DNA. TRBV1 is designated a pseudogene. CDR3 length: 21 residues. CDR3 loop: CTSSQGPTRPLDRAPHQPQHF. DNA for the CDR3: TGCACCAGCAGCCAAGGACCTACTAGACCCCTCGACAGGGCCCCGCACCAGCCCCAGCATTTT.

The chain links TRBV19 to TRBJ1-6; D uncertain. The CDR3 is 15 amino acids. The V end was cut by 1 base, the J end by 5 bases, with 9 bases between. Germline values: CDR1 LNHDA, CDR2 SQIVND (reference sequence). CDR3: CASSIGSRNNSPLHF. The CDR3 nucleotides are TGTGCCAGTAGTATAGGGAGTCGGAATAATTCACCCCTCCACTTT. Based on the CDR3 plus reference TRBV19 and TRBJ1-6, the full variable domain is DGGITQSPKYLFRKEGQNVTLSCEQNLNHDAMYWYRQDPGQGLRLIYYSQIVNDFQKGDIAEGYSVSREKKESFPLTVTSAQKNPTAFYLCASSIGSRNNSPLHFGNGTRLTVT.

This chain connects TRBV2 to TRBJ1-2; possibly TRBD1 for D (5 bases). CDR3 length: 15 amino acids. V dropped 6 bases and J dropped 4 bases, with 18 bases sitting between them. Germline lookup yields CDR1 SNHLY and CDR2 FYNNEI. CDR3 amino acids: CASSAGQSVAYGYTF. Here the CDR3 DNA reads TGTGCCAGCAGCGCTGGACAATCAGTGGCCTATGGCTACACCTTC.

This clone appeared a few times. The chain combines TRBV4-2 with TRBJ2-7; 11 nucleotides agree with TRBD2. This CDR3 region has 15 residues. CDR1 and CDR2 from the germline V gene are LGHNA and YNFKEQ. V lost 4 bases to trimming and J lost 3 bases; unmatched junction nucleotides: 5. CDR3 loop: CASSLLAGGDYEQYF. CDR3 nucleotide sequence: TGTGCCAGCAGCCTTCTAGCGGGAGGAGACTACGAGCAGTACTTC.

The rearrangement uses TRBV4-1 and TRBJ1-1, with D uncertain. Germline loops: CDR1 MGHRA, CDR2 YSYEKL. Trimming left V 2 bases short and J 3 bases short, with 10 bases between. The CDR3 contains 14 residues. The CDR3 region is CASSQSRTYTEAFF. CDR3 DNA: TGCGCCAGCAGCCAATCTAGGACCTACACTGAAGCTTTCTTT.

The chain carries TRBV5-5 and TRBJ2-2; the D is unclear. V lost 1 base, J lost 0 bases, and 7 bases lay in between. In germline, CDR1 is SGHKS, CDR2 YYEKEE (reference sequence). This CDR3 has 15 amino acids. The CDR3 is CASSLNAANTGELFF. The CDR3 DNA follows: TGTGCCAGCAGCTTGAATGCGGCGAACACCGGGGAGCTGTTTTTT.

The gene calls are TRBV15 and TRBJ1-3; D remains ambiguous. Trimming took 1 base from V and 4 from J, leaving 14 bases between them. CDR3 length equals 16 residues. The germline V gene has CDR1 LNHNV and CDR2 YYDKDF (reference sequence). The CDR3 DNA follows: TGTGCCACCAGCAGAGTAAGACGGCGGGGAGGAAACACCATATATTTT. It codes for CATSRVRRRGGNTIYF.

The chain combines TRBV7-2 with TRBJ2-3; 16 bases align to TRBD2. The CDR3 covers 19 residues. From germline, CDR1 is SGHTA and CDR2 FQGNSA. J lost 6 bases, V lost 5 bases, and 14 bases had no gene match. In DNA, the CDR3 is TGTGCCAGCAGCCCGGGACTAGCGGGAGGGTTGGGGGGCGTGGATACGCAGTATTTT. Translation gives CASSPGLAGGLGGVDTQYF.

The chain has TRBV6-5 and TRBJ1-2; 12 bases are a match to TRBD1. The CDR3 spans 13 residues. Germline-derived CDR1 and CDR2 are MNHEY and SVGAGI. J was trimmed by 6 bases and V by 8 bases; bases with no gene match: 4. The CDR3: CASGDRGLDGYTF. CDR3 DNA sequence: TGTGCCAGCGGGGACAGGGGGCTTGATGGCTACACCTTC.

V is TRBV6-5 and J is TRBJ2-5; the D gene is possibly TRBD2 (6 bases). CDR3 size: 14 residues. The germline V and J ends were trimmed by 2 bases and 4 bases, with 11 bases remaining between them. In germline, CDR1 is MNHEY, CDR2 SVGAGI. In nucleotides, the CDR3 is TGTGCCAGCAGTTACCGAGAAGCGGGAGAGACCCAGTACTTC. It specifies CASSYREAGETQYF.

A note on this clone: A junction end diverges from the germline sequence, so it may reflect a read error. The sample has other DNA sequences that encode this CDR3 too. This chain uses TRBV3-1 (or the pseudogene TRBV3-2) with TRBJ2-7; 9 bases map to TRBD2. Germline CDR1 and CDR2: LGHDT and YNNKEL (reference sequence). The CDR3 contains 15 residues. CDR3 DNA: TGCGCCAGCAGCTCCGTAGCGGGGGCCCTCGCCGGGCAGTACTTC. Protein product: CASSSVAGALAGQYF.

Worth noting for this clone: One junction end does not reproduce the germline sequence, and a read error may be involved. The rearrangement links TRBV24-1 to TRBJ2-1; the D is unclear. Germline CDR1 reads KGHDR; CDR2 reads SFDVKD. This CDR3 contains 12 residues. The CDR3 nucleotides are TGTGCCACCAGTGATGTTTACACTGAGCAGTTCTTC. Translation: CATSDVYTEQFF.

V gene TRBV3-1 (or the pseudogene TRBV3-2) combines with J gene TRBJ1-1, with D uncertain. Germline V gene data show CDR1 as LGHDT and CDR2 as YNNKEL (reference sequence). CDR3 length: 15 residues. V was cut by 1 base and J by 0 bases, with 9 bases left in between. This CDR3 is CASSQGSSMNTEAFF. CDR3 nucleotide sequence: TGTGCCAGCAGCCAAGGAAGCAGTATGAACACTGAAGCTTTCTTT.

The CDR3 sequence is CAWSVPLLNSYEQYF. CDR3 sequence (DNA): TGTGCCTGGAGTGTACCGCTTCTAAACTCCTACGAGCAGTACTTC. This sequence joins TRBV30 and TRBJ2-7; D is ambiguous. V was trimmed by 0 bases and J by 0 bases, leaving 12 bases between them. CDR3 size: 15 residues. Germline CDR1 is GTSNPN and CDR2 is SVGIG (reference sequence).

This chain joins TRBV3-1 (or the pseudogene TRBV3-2) and TRBJ2-2; possible D gene TRBD1, 6 bases. Germline V CDR1 and CDR2: LGHDT, YNNKEL (reference sequence). This CDR3 has 18 amino acids. The V and J ends lost 4 bases and 0 bases respectively, with 18 bases between them. Written as DNA, the CDR3 is TGTGCCAGCAGCCGCACAGGGAATTCCTTCGCGAACACCGGGGAGCTGTTTTTT. Translated: CASSRTGNSFANTGELFF.

The J gene is TRBJ2-7, the V gene TRBV5-6; the D call may be TRBD1 or TRBD2 (5 bases each). Germline CDR1 and CDR2: SGHDT and YYEEEE. Trimming removed 2 bases at V and 2 bases at J, with 11 bases between. This CDR3 contains 14 residues. Here the CDR3 DNA reads TGTGCCAGCAGCTTTGGGACGTTGACCTACGAGCAGTACTTC. It encodes CASSFGTLTYEQYF.

The chain combines TRBV6-2 or TRBV6-3 with TRBJ2-2; D is uncertain. V was clipped by 5 bases and J by 6 bases, with 13 bases between them. This CDR3 is built from 14 residues. CDR1 is MNHEY, CDR2 SVGEGT, per germline. The CDR3, as DNA: TGTGCCAGCAGTCGTTTAGGAATGTCCGGGGAGCTGTTTTTT. Its translation: CASSRLGMSGELFF.

V usage is TRBV2 and J usage is TRBJ2-3, with D unclear. The germline gives CDR1 SNHLY, CDR2 FYNNEI. V lost 7 bases to trimming and J lost 0 bases, with 14 bases between them. The CDR3 covers 15 residues. CDR3 nucleotides: TGTGCCAGCATTGTCCGGCGGATGAGCACAGATACGCAGTATTTT. Translating it yields CASIVRRMSTDTQYF.

V usage is TRBV7-8 and J usage is TRBJ1-4, with D perhaps matching TRBD1 (6 bases). Germline lookup yields CDR1 SGHVS and CDR2 FQNEAQ. This CDR3 has 14 amino acids. V gave up 6 bases and J gave up 12 bases, with 20 bases separating them. In DNA form, the CDR3 reads TGTGCCAGCAGTCCAACGGGACACCCGAGAGAACTGTTTTTT. Translated, it gives CASSPTGHPRELFF.

J is TRBJ2-7 and V is TRBV6-6; D uncertain. V shed 5 bases and J shed 0 bases, with 14 bases lying between them. Germline CDR1 reads MNHNY; CDR2 reads SVGAGI (reference sequence). The CDR3 spans 15 residues. The CDR3 reads CASSIPDTASYEQYF. CDR3 nucleotide sequence: TGTGCCAGCAGTATTCCCGACACCGCCTCCTACGAGCAGTACTTC.

J is TRBJ1-2 and V is TRBV7-3; D might be TRBD1 (6 bases). The V and J ends lost 0 bases and 3 bases respectively, with 11 bases between them. Germline V lookup: CDR1 SGHTA, CDR2 FQGTGA. This CDR3 contains 15 residues. For the CDR3, the DNA is TGTGCCAGCAGCTTAACGGGGGCGCGGGACTATGGCTACACCTTC. It specifies CASSLTGARDYGYTF.

The gene calls are TRBV7-2 and TRBJ1-6, with D hard to call. Germline values: CDR1 SGHTA, CDR2 FQGNSA. CDR3 length equals 14 residues. V was shortened by 2 bases and J by 6 bases, with 8 bases between the two germline ends. The CDR3 nucleotides read TGTGCCAGCAGCTTAACCCTGGTTAATTCACCCCTCCACTTT. This sequence encodes CASSLTLVNSPLHF.

This clone has just a few counts. J is TRBJ1-2 and V is TRBV3-1 (or the pseudogene TRBV3-2); D not resolved. The V gene lost 3 bases and the J gene lost 11 bases, with 13 bases spanning the gap. The CDR3 length is 12 residues. Germline V gives CDR1 LGHDT, CDR2 YNNKEL (reference sequence). CDR3 region: CASSQAAYAYTF. CDR3 nucleotide sequence: TGTGCCAGCAGCCAGGCGGCCTACGCGTACACCTTC.

The genes are TRBV5-1 and TRBJ2-3; 8 bases are a match to TRBD2. Germline CDR1 SGHRS, CDR2 YFSETQ. The CDR3 loop spans 16 amino acids. The J segment lost 2 bases and the V segment lost 4 bases, leaving 9 bases of the junction unmatched. CDR3 in DNA: TGCGCCAGCAGCCTATCACCAGCGGGGGTCACAGATACGCAGTATTTT. It codes for CASSLSPAGVTDTQYF.

The gene calls are TRBV7-8 and TRBJ1-2; no firm D call. Deletions cut 6 bases from V and 0 bases from J, with 11 bases between. Germline assignment: CDR1 SGHVS and CDR2 FQNEAQ. This CDR3 is 14 amino acids long. The CDR3 spells CASSPGPANYGYTF. The CDR3 DNA reads TGTGCCAGCAGTCCTGGCCCTGCTAACTATGGCTACACCTTC.

The chain combines TRBV9 with TRBJ2-1; TRBD2 matches at 16 bases. With V trimmed by 3 bases and J by 8 bases, 5 bases remained unmatched. The CDR3 has 16 residues. Per the germline V gene, CDR1 is SGDLS and CDR2 is YYNGEE. CDR3 amino acids: CASSAGLAGGLDEQFF. CDR3 in DNA: TGTGCCAGCAGCGCGGGACTAGCGGGGGGGCTCGATGAGCAGTTCTTC.

This clone appeared a few times. The chain joins TRBV7-2 to TRBJ1-6, with 7 bases fitting TRBD1. The CDR3 is 15 residues long. The trim removed 5 bases at V and 16 bases at J, leaving 17 bases unmatched. Germline CDR1 is SGHTA and CDR2 is FQGNSA. CDR3 region: CASSPGGGWRITLHF. Here the CDR3 DNA reads TGTGCCAGCAGCCCAGGGGGGGGCTGGCGAATAACTCTCCACTTT.